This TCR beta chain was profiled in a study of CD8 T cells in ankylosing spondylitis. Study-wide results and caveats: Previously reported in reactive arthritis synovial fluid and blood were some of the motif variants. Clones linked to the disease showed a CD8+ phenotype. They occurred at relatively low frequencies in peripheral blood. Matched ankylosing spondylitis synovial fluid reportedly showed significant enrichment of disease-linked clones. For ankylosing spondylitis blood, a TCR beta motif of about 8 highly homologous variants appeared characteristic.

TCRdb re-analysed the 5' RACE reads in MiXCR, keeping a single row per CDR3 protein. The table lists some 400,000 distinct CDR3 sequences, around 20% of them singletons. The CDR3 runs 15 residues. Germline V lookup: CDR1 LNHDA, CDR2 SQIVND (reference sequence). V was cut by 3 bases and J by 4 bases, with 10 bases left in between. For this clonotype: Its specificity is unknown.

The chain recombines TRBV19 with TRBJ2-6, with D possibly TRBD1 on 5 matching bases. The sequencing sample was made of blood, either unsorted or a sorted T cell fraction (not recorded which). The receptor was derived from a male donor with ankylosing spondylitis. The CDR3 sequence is CASSIAGSGANVLTF. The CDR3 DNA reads TGTGCCAGTAGTATTGCAGGGTCCGGGGCCAACGTCCTGACTTTC.